This T cell receptor beta chain was identified in a study of CD8+ T cells in alopecia areata. This clone was recorded a few times. The germline gives CDR1 SEHNR, CDR2 FQNEAQ (reference sequence). Trimming took 7 bases from V and 3 from J, leaving 27 bases between them. This CDR3 comprises 19 residues. The treatment denotes: oral pan-JAK inhibitor, 5-10 mg twice daily. Using a FACSAria, the CD4+ and CD8+ T cells were sorted from the PBMCs. Extracted from the samples, RNA was reverse transcribed into cDNA to serve as the sequencing template. TCRdb keeps only in-frame clones here, not all; method: immunoSEQ multiplex PCR. The sample lists 110,000 or so clones; less than 60% were seen once.

This receptor was obtained from a human donor with alopecia areata. This sample comprised CD4+ T cells sorted from blood, obtained at week 24, from a patient treated with tofacitinib. The chain links TRBV7-9 to TRBJ2-2, with D perhaps TRBD2 (5 bases). CDR3 nucleotides: TGTGCCAGCATCTATGCCCCCACTAGAGCCCTCCCTTACACCGGGGAGCTGTTTTTT. This codes for CASIYAPTRALPYTGELFF. Full variable domain (rest looked up from reference TRBV7-9 and TRBJ2-2): DTGVSQNPRHKITKRGQNVTFRCDPISEHNRLYWYRQTLGQGPEFLTYFQNEAQLEKSRLLSDRFSAERPKGSFSTLEIQRTEQGDSAMYLCASIYAPTRALPYTGELFFGEGSRLTVL.